This note documents a single TCR beta chain sequence. Subsets obtained from CD4+ cells comprised CD45RA+ naive and CD45RA-negative memory cells. The sample belongs to a study of shared clonotypes between healthy human individuals. The assay was immunoSEQ multiplex PCR, and TCRdb's table has in-frame clones only and misses some. The data show over 2 million clones, around 95% seen once. The sample was naive CD4+ T cells sorted from blood. Indicated subset: CD45RA+ positively selected. This TCR came from a young man in good health.

CDR3 loop: CAARPPQAPYGYTF. CDR3 nucleotides: TGTGCCGCCAGACCCCCTCAGGCCCCCTATGGCTACACCTTC. The rearrangement uses TRBV10-3 and TRBJ1-2; D gene ambiguous. Germline lookup yields CDR1 ENHRY and CDR2 SYGVKD. The CDR3 has 14 amino acids. The V end lost 11 bases, the J end lost 4 bases, and 20 bases lay between the germline ends.